The 18 T cell receptor beta chains below were found in one sample sequenced in a study of response to subunit inactivated influenza vaccine. TCRdb itself ran the RT-PCR reads through MiXCR, one entry per CDR3 protein. This sample yields 600,000 to 700,000 distinct CDR3 sequences, of which about 15% are seen a single time; 7.5% to 9% belongs to the top ten. The specimen comprised PBMCs from blood, sampled around 14 days before vaccination. These receptor sequences come from a man aged 45-65 years who received an inactivated influenza vaccine.

This clonotype was picked up a small number of times. The V and J genes are TRBV2 and TRBJ2-5; D is uncertain. The CDR3 loop spans 13 amino acids. V lost 1 base, J lost 7 bases, and 10 bases lay in between. Germline V gene data show CDR1 as SNHLY and CDR2 as FYNNEI. The DNA of the CDR3 is TGTGCCAGCAGTGAAGGATCAGGAGCGACCCAGTACTTC. Its translation is CASSEGSGATQYF.

V gene TRBV12-3 or TRBV12-4 combines with J gene TRBJ2-5; possible D gene TRBD2, 5 bases. The CDR3 covers 14 residues. The V end was cut by 5 bases, the J end by 4 bases, with 14 bases between. CDR3 coding DNA: TGTGCCAGCAGTCGACCCACCGAGGGAGAGACCCAGTACTTC. Translated: CASSRPTEGETQYF.

This chain connects TRBV12-3 or TRBV12-4 to TRBJ2-6, with D possibly being TRBD2 (5 bases). Trimming removed 3 bases at V and 2 bases at J, with 11 bases between. The CDR3 extends over 16 amino acids. In nucleotides, the CDR3 is TGTGCCAGCAGTTTGGCCGAGAGGGCTGGGGCCAACGTCCTGACTTTC. Its translation is CASSLAERAGANVLTF.

This clonotype has ten or more counts. This chain uses TRBV12-3 or TRBV12-4 with TRBJ2-7; tentative D call: TRBD1 (6 bases). The CDR3 is 15 amino acids. Trimming shortened V by 1 base and J by 1 base, and 11 bases separated the two germline ends. CDR3 DNA: TGTGCCAGCAGTTTAGACGGCAGGGGATCCTACGAGCAGTACTTC. Translating it yields CASSLDGRGSYEQYF.

This clonotype was seen a handful of times. The chain couples TRBV5-1 to TRBJ2-7; D not certain. CDR1 is SGHRS and CDR2 is YFSETQ in the germline V gene. Trimming took 0 bases from V and 2 from J, leaving 9 bases between them. This CDR3 is built from 14 residues. The CDR3: CASSLVDGTYEQYF. CDR3 DNA sequence: TGCGCCAGCAGCTTGGTGGATGGGACCTACGAGCAGTACTTC.

Many counts were recorded for this clonotype. The chain joins TRBV7-2 to TRBJ2-1; possible D gene TRBD2, 5 bases. Germline V gene sequence: CDR1 SGHTA, CDR2 FQGNSA. V lost 4 bases and J lost 10, with 8 bases in between. The CDR3 has 11 residues. This CDR3 is CASSSAVEQFF. The CDR3 region has the DNA TGTGCCAGCAGCTCAGCGGTAGAGCAGTTCTTC.

This clonotype was recorded at least ten times. The V call is TRBV12-3 or TRBV12-4, the J call TRBJ2-3; D ambiguous. The CDR3 contains 14 residues. Trimming took off 2 bases at V and 0 bases at J, with 6 bases between the two ends. The CDR3 bases are TGTGCCAGCAGTTTACGGACGAGCACAGATACGCAGTATTTT. Residues: CASSLRTSTDTQYF.

This clonotype was detected many times. The V call is TRBV15, the J call TRBJ2-2, with 10 bases that match TRBD2. The CDR3 loop spans 16 amino acids. Germline values: CDR1 LNHNV, CDR2 YYDKDF (reference sequence). After removal of 0 bases from V and 5 bases from J, the junction contained 3 bases not matched to a gene. The CDR3 sequence: CATSRDELAGTGELFF. In DNA, the CDR3 is TGTGCCACCAGCAGAGATGAACTAGCGGGGACCGGGGAGCTGTTTTTT.

The V and J genes are TRBV4-3 and TRBJ2-4; 14 bases are shared with TRBD2. Germline V gene lookup returns CDR1 LGHNA and CDR2 YSLEER. This CDR3 is 15 amino acids long. V lost 4 bases to trimming and J lost 7 bases; unmatched junction nucleotides: 3. CDR3 residues: CASSRGLAGDNIQYF. The CDR3 nucleotides read TGCGCCAGCAGCCGGGGACTAGCGGGAGATAACATTCAGTACTTC.

V usage is TRBV6-2 or TRBV6-3 and J usage is TRBJ2-7, with 9 positions matching TRBD1. V lost 0 bases, J lost 9 bases, and 9 bases stayed unmatched. This CDR3 has 15 residues. Germline lookup yields CDR1 MNHEY and CDR2 SVGEGT. The CDR3 nucleotides are TGTGCCAGCAGTTACTCCGGACAGGGGCGCCTTGGGCAGTACTTC. The encoded protein is CASSYSGQGRLGQYF.

This clonotype was detected a few times. The V and J genes are TRBV4-2 and TRBJ1-3, with 7 positions matching TRBD1. Unmatched junction bases numbered 9, after V lost 4 bases and J lost 0 bases. This CDR3 spans 17 amino acids. CDR1 and CDR2 (germline): LGHNA, YNFKEQ. The CDR3 nucleotides are TGTGCCAGCAGCCCCGGACAGGTACTTACCTCTGGAAACACCATATATTTT. Translated: CASSPGQVLTSGNTIYF.

This clonotype was seen a few times. CDR3: CAISKAGTVYGYTF. The CDR3 DNA is TGTGCCATCAGCAAGGCAGGGACCGTATATGGCTACACCTTC. This rearrangement joins TRBV10-3 to TRBJ1-2, with a weak D call TRBD1 (5 bases). V was shortened by 6 bases and J by 5 bases, with 16 bases between the two germline ends. Germline values: CDR1 ENHRY, CDR2 SYGVKD. The length of the CDR3 is 14 residues.

V usage is TRBV7-7 and J usage is TRBJ2-5, with 12 bases that match TRBD1. This CDR3 spans 14 amino acids. Germline V gives CDR1 SSHAT, CDR2 FNYEAQ (reference sequence). The CDR3 sequence is CASAGTGGLETQYF. The CDR3 nucleotides read TGTGCTAGCGCCGGGACAGGGGGCTTAGAGACCCAGTACTTC.

This clonotype was found a few times. CDR3 protein: CARFRGGSTDTQYF. As DNA, the CDR3 is TGTGCCCGCTTCAGGGGGGGAAGCACAGATACGCAGTATTTT. The chain is built from TRBV9 and TRBJ2-3; TRBD1 or TRBD2 may be the D gene (7 bases each). CDR1 SGDLS and CDR2 YYNGEE come from the germline V gene. The CDR3 sequence is 14 residues long. The V gene lost 10 bases and the J gene lost 0 bases, with 15 bases spanning the gap.

This sequence joins TRBV7-9 and TRBJ2-5; D is unclear. The V end lost 7 bases, the J end lost 5 bases, and 11 bases lay between the germline ends. The CDR3 length is 12 residues. The germline gives CDR1 SEHNR, CDR2 FQNEAQ (reference sequence). The CDR3 DNA reads TGTGCCAGCACCTTCGGGTGGGAGACCCAGTACTTC. Protein: CASTFGWETQYF.

The sample holds many counts of this clonotype. The chain links TRBV5-1 to TRBJ2-3; D assignment may be TRBD1 or TRBD2 (7 bases each). Trimming cost V 0 bases and J 1 base, with 12 bases left between them. The CDR3 is 16 residues long. Germline V lookup: CDR1 SGHRS, CDR2 YFSETQ. CDR3 nucleotides: TGCGCCAGCAGCTTGGAACCAGGGGGGGGCACAGATACGCAGTATTTT. Its protein product is CASSLEPGGGTDTQYF.

The CDR3 sequence is CASRRDDPYNEQFF. The CDR3 bases are TGTGCCAGCAGGCGGGACGATCCCTACAATGAGCAGTTCTTC. The chain joins TRBV2 to TRBJ2-1; D may be TRBD2 (6 bases). The CDR3 spans 14 residues. Germline V gene sequence: CDR1 SNHLY, CDR2 FYNNEI. Trimming removed 6 bases at V and 2 bases at J, with 11 bases between.

The chain links TRBV6-1 to TRBJ2-2; TRBD1 matches 9 bases. This CDR3 contains 16 residues. CDR1 MNHNS and CDR2 SASEGT come from the germline V gene. V was clipped by 7 bases and J by 0 bases; unmatched bases: 6. For the CDR3, the DNA is TGTGCCAGCACGGTTAGGGACAGGGCGAACACCGGGGAGCTGTTTTTT. It translates to CASTVRDRANTGELFF.